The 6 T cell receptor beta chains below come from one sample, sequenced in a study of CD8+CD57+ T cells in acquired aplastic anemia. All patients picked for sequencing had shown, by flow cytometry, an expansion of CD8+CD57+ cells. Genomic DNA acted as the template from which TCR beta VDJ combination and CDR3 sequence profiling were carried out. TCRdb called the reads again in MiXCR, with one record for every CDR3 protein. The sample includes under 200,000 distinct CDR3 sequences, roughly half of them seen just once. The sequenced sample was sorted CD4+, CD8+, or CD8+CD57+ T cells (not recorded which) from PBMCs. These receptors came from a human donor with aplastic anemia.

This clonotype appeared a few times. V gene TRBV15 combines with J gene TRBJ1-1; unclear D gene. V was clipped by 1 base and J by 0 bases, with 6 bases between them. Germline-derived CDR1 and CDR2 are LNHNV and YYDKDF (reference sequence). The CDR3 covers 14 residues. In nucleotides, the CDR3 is TGTGCCACCAGCAGAGCCATCATGAACACTGAAGCTTTCTTT. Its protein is CATSRAIMNTEAFF.

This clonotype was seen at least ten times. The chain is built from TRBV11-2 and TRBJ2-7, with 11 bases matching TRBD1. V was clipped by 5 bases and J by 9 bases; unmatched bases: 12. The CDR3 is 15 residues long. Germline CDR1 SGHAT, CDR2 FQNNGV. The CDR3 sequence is CASSGSSGTGGGQYF. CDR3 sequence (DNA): TGTGCCAGCAGCGGGTCCTCCGGGACAGGGGGTGGGCAGTACTTC. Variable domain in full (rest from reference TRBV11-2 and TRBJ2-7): EAGVAQSPRYKIIEKRQSVAFWCNPISGHATLYWYQQILGQGPKLLIQFQNNGVVDDSQLPKDRFSAERLKGVDSTLKIQPAKLEDSAVYLCASSGSSGTGGGQYFGPGTRLTVT.

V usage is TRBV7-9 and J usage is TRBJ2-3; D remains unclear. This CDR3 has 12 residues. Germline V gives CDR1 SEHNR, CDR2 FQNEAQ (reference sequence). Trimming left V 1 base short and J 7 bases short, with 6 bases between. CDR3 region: CASSLEAHTQYF. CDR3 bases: TGTGCCAGCAGCTTAGAGGCCCATACGCAGTATTTT.

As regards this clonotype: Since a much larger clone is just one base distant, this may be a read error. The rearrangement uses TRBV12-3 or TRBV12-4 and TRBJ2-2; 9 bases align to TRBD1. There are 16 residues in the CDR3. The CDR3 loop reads CAGSPTGGGHTGELFF. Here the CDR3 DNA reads TGTGCCGGCAGTCCTACAGGGGGCGGGCACACCGGGGAGCTGTTTTTT.

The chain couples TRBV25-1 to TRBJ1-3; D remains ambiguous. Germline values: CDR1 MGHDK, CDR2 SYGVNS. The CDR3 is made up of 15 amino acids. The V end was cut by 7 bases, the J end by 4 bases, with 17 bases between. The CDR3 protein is CASIWGSWQGNTIYF. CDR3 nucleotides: TGTGCCAGCATTTGGGGTTCCTGGCAAGGAAACACCATATATTTT.

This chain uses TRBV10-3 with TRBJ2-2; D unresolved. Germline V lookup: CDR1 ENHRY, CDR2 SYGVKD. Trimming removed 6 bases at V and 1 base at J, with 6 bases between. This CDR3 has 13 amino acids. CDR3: CAIRGMNTGELFF. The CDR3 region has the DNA TGTGCCATCAGGGGGATGAACACCGGGGAGCTGTTTTTT.